This TCR beta chain was profiled in a study of blood T cell repertoires in COVID-19. At the level of the study: Researchers got acute and convalescent COVID-19 samples from the United States, Italy and Spain. The cDNA or gDNA used as material had been derived from T cells, B-cell-depleted T cells, or PBMCs.

Per the study methods: Amplifying reference gene primers gave estimates of nucleated cell counts. Clones were sequenced by immunoSEQ multiplex PCR, and TCRdb holds only the in-frame ones, with some missing. V and J calls and clone size are as listed in that table; D and trimming were resolved from the DNA. In the table there are 85,000 to 100,000 clones, about 83% of which are singletons. V was shortened by 4 bases and J by 0 bases, with 11 bases between the two germline ends. CDR3 length: 15 amino acids. The V gene's germline CDR1 is SGHRS and CDR2 YFSETQ. Those enrolled in Seattle joined during active infection and were followed longitudinally afterward.

The receptor comes from a woman aged 60-75 years with COVID-19, enrolled during active disease. This sequence joins TRBV5-1 and TRBJ1-3; D is unclear. The material sequenced was peripheral blood. The CDR3 sequence: CASSGAGSSGNTIYF. In DNA form, the CDR3 reads TGCGCCAGCAGCGGCGCGGGAAGCTCTGGAAACACCATATATTTT.